This T cell receptor (beta chain) was observed in a study of cytomegalovirus exposure and HLA in healthy donors. Study in general: In a later analysis, it was reported that the 120 validation repertoires had been produced on the same platform as the 500 to 750 repertoires belonging to the first cohort.

From germline, CDR1 is MNHEY and CDR2 SMNVEV (reference sequence). The CDR3 has 13 residues. The trim removed 5 bases at V and 2 bases at J, leaving 2 bases unmatched. Donors were drawn from the approximately 120-subject validation cohort, separate from the approximately 680-subject first cohort. The study's findings and limits: Researchers counted some 150 TCR beta chains as cytomegalovirus-associated. A few of the chains that were CMV-associated were confirmed in vitro to be specific for CMV antigens.

About this clone itself: Its target is not known.

Only in-frame clones appear in the TCRdb table, and some are missing; sequencing was by immunoSEQ multiplex PCR. The table lists about 360,000 clones, about nine tenths of them singletons. Input material: PBMCs. This rearrangement joins TRBV27 to TRBJ1-2; the match to TRBD1 covers 7 bases. This receptor was taken from a young woman in good health and CMV-seronegative. CDR3 coding DNA: TGTGCCAGCAGTCCACAGGGGAACTATGGCTACACCTTC. Amino acid sequence: CASSPQGNYGYTF.